Below are 20 T cell receptor beta chains sequenced from a single sample in a study of cytomegalovirus exposure and HLA in healthy donors. PCR involved 60 Vbeta and 13 Jbeta primers. Assay used: immunoSEQ multiplex PCR; TCRdb lists only in-frame clones, some missing. This sample yields about 160,000 clones, of which over 70% are seen a single time; approximately 1.4% belongs to the top ten. Specimen: PBMCs. The receptors stem from a woman aged 18-35 years in good health and CMV-seronegative.

The CDR3, as DNA: TGTGCCAGCAGTTCCCGCCGGGACAGGGAGGGCTATGGCTACACCTTC. It translates to CASSSRRDREGYGYTF. The V gene is TRBV28, the J gene TRBJ1-2; 9 positions agree with TRBD1. From germline, CDR1 is MDHEN and CDR2 SYDVKM. CDR3 size: 16 residues. Trimming at V came to 4 bases and at J to 4 bases, leaving 10 bases not matched to a gene.

This chain links TRBV19 with TRBJ1-5, with unresolved D. Trimming left V 5 bases short and J 4 bases short, with 18 bases between. The germline V gene has CDR1 LNHDA and CDR2 SQIVND (reference sequence). The CDR3 spans 16 residues. CDR3 sequence (DNA): TGTGCCAGTAGTGCGCAACAAAATTACAGAAATCAGCCCCAGCATTTT. Translated, it gives CASSAQQNYRNQPQHF.

The chain uses TRBV5-1 and TRBJ2-7, with TRBD2 identical over 7 bases. J gave up 0 bases and V 5 bases, and 11 bases lay outside the gene matches. The CDR3 spans 16 residues. Germline V gene sequence: CDR1 SGHRS, CDR2 YFSETQ. CDR3 residues: CASRSPGRTSSYEQYF. For the CDR3, the DNA is TGCGCCAGCAGATCCCCTGGACGGACTAGCTCCTACGAGCAGTACTTC.

The V gene is TRBV5-1, the J gene TRBJ1-4; 8 positions match TRBD1. Germline V lookup: CDR1 SGHRS, CDR2 YFSETQ. V dropped 5 bases and J dropped 3; count of bases not matched to a gene: 9. The CDR3 is 16 residues long. The CDR3 here is CASSTTGAGANEKLFF. CDR3 nucleotide sequence: TGCGCCAGCAGTACGACAGGGGCGGGGGCTAATGAAAAACTGTTTTTT.

This chain links TRBV6-6 with TRBJ1-2; 10 nucleotides line up with TRBD1. The CDR3 has 15 residues. Germline CDR1 MNHNY, CDR2 SVGAGI (reference sequence). V shed 2 bases and J 4 bases; nucleotides not matched to a gene: 4. The CDR3 nucleotides are TGTGCCAGCAGTTACGACAGGGGGCCAGGCTATGGCTACACCTTC. It is translated as CASSYDRGPGYGYTF.

V gene TRBV25-1 combines with J gene TRBJ2-1; TRBD1 might be the D (6 bases). In germline, CDR1 is MGHDK, CDR2 SYGVNS. The CDR3 runs to 17 residues. V lost 3 bases to trimming and J lost 4 bases, with 19 bases between them. CDR3 sequence reads: CASSERKTGDLYNEQFF. In DNA, the CDR3 is TGTGCCAGCAGTGAGAGGAAGACAGGAGATTTGTACAATGAGCAGTTCTTC.

The gene calls are TRBV15 and TRBJ1-5; D call uncertain. The ends were cut back, 0 bases at V and 7 bases at J, with 4 bases in the middle. The CDR3 consists of 12 residues. The germline V gene encodes CDR1 LNHNV and CDR2 YYDKDF (reference sequence). CDR3 coding DNA: TGTGCCACCAGCAGAGATCTCCAGCCCCAGCATTTT. Its protein product is CATSRDLQPQHF.

V and J are TRBV5-1 and TRBJ2-7, with TRBD1 as a possible D gene (6 bases). The germline V gene has CDR1 SGHRS and CDR2 YFSETQ. Deletions cut 7 bases from V and 2 bases from J, with 16 bases between. The CDR3 has 14 amino acids. The CDR3 protein is CASRWGPTTYEQYF. DNA of the CDR3: TGCGCCAGCCGCTGGGGGCCAACAACCTACGAGCAGTACTTC. The full variable domain, its missing parts supplied by reference TRBV5-1 and TRBJ2-7, is KAGVTQTPRYLIKTRGQQVTLSCSPISGHRSVSWYQQTPGQGLQFLFEYFSETQRNKGNFPGRFSGRQFSNSRSEMNVSTLELGDSALYLCASRWGPTTYEQYFGPGTRLTVT.

The chain joins TRBV11-3 to TRBJ2-5; tentative D call: TRBD2 (6 bases). V was trimmed by 6 bases and J by 0 bases, leaving 8 bases between them. In germline, CDR1 is SGHNT, CDR2 YENEEA. The CDR3 has 13 residues. The DNA of the CDR3 is TGTGCCAGCAGGAGGGACTACCAAGAGACCCAGTACTTC. Protein: CASRRDYQETQYF.

The gene calls are TRBV28 and TRBJ1-5; D may be TRBD1 (5 bases). CDR1 MDHEN and CDR2 SYDVKM come from the germline V gene. The V end was cut by 5 bases, the J end by 1 base, with 9 bases between. This CDR3 contains 14 residues. CDR3 coding DNA: TGTGCCAGCAGTCTCAGGGTAAGCAATCAGCCCCAGCATTTT. As protein: CASSLRVSNQPQHF. Supplemented by reference TRBV28 and TRBJ1-5, the full variable domain reads DVKVTQSSRYLVKRTGEKVFLECVQDMDHENMFWYRQDPGLGLRLIYFSYDVKMKEKGDIPEGYSVSREKKERFSLILESASTNQTSMYLCASSLRVSNQPQHFGDGTRLSIL.

The chain joins TRBV25-1 to TRBJ1-6; no definite D call. In germline, CDR1 is MGHDK, CDR2 SYGVNS. V was cut by 5 bases and J by 7 bases, with 6 bases left in between. This CDR3 spans 12 amino acids. The CDR3 DNA reads TGTGCCAGCAGTCCGGTGAATTCACCCCTCCACTTT. Its translation is CASSPVNSPLHF. Using reference TRBV25-1 and TRBJ1-6 for the parts outside the CDR3, the full variable domain is EADIYQTPRYLVIGTGKKITLECSQTMGHDKMYWYQQDPGMELHLIHYSYGVNSTEKGDLSSESTVSRIRTEHFPLTLESARPSHTSQYLCASSPVNSPLHFGNGTRLTVT.

The chain carries TRBV5-1 and TRBJ2-2; the match to TRBD1 covers 7 bases. CDR1 is SGHRS and CDR2 is YFSETQ in the germline V gene. This CDR3 has 14 amino acids. V lost 6 bases, J lost 6 bases, and 8 bases stayed unmatched. CDR3 sequence: CASKSQGISGELFF. CDR3 in DNA: TGCGCCAGCAAGTCACAGGGGATTTCCGGGGAGCTGTTTTTT.

The rearrangement joins TRBV6-4 to TRBJ2-3; 10 bases line up with TRBD2. This CDR3 region has 16 residues. In germline, CDR1 is MRHNA, CDR2 SNTAGT. The V gene end was trimmed by 1 base and the J gene end by 4 bases; junction bases not matched to a gene: 5. The CDR3 DNA is TGTGCCAGCAGTGACTTCAGCGGGGGGGAGGCAGATACGCAGTATTTT. It specifies CASSDFSGGEADTQYF.

The chain combines TRBV10-3 with TRBJ1-6; 8 bases match TRBD1. This CDR3 is built from 13 residues. V lost 5 bases and J lost 10; bases outside the gene matches: 4. The germline gives CDR1 ENHRY, CDR2 SYGVKD. The CDR3 nucleotides are TGTGCCATCAGTTGGGGACAGGAGTCACCCCTCCACTTT. Translation: CAISWGQESPLHF.

The J gene is TRBJ1-1, the V gene TRBV6-5, with D maybe TRBD1 (6 bases). V lost 5 bases to trimming and J lost 10 bases, with 14 bases between them. Germline assignment: CDR1 MNHEY and CDR2 SVGAGI. This CDR3 region has 12 residues. The CDR3 spells CASSQRGGLAFF. In DNA form, the CDR3 reads TGTGCCAGCAGTCAGAGGGGGGGTCTAGCTTTCTTT.

The J gene is TRBJ2-3, the V gene TRBV5-4, with 9 bases fitting TRBD1. V was pared by 3 bases and J by 4 bases, with 3 bases of the junction left unmatched. Per the germline V gene, CDR1 is SGHNT and CDR2 is YYREEE (reference sequence). This CDR3 has 14 amino acids. The DNA for the CDR3 is TGTGCCAGCAGCTCACGGACAGGGGCAGATACGCAGTATTTT. Its protein is CASSSRTGADTQYF. Looking up the rest from reference TRBV5-4 and TRBJ2-3 gives the full variable domain: ETGVTQSPTHLIKTRGQQVTLRCSSQSGHNTVSWYQQALGQGPQFIFQYYREEENGRGNFPPRFSGLQFPNYSSELNVNALELDDSALYLCASSSRTGADTQYFGPGTRLTVL.

The V gene is TRBV11-3, the J gene TRBJ2-7, with D perhaps matching TRBD2 (6 bases). CDR1 and CDR2 from the germline V gene are SGHNT and YENEEA. The germline V and J ends were trimmed by 5 bases and 1 base, with 15 bases remaining between them. The CDR3 is 15 residues long. CDR3 sequence: CASSAGPTDSYEQYF. CDR3 in DNA: TGTGCCAGCAGCGCGGGACCGACCGATTCCTACGAGCAGTACTTC.

This clone was seen just once. This chain links TRBV30 with TRBJ2-5; D gene ambiguous. The V gene's germline CDR1 is GTSNPN and CDR2 SVGIG (reference sequence). Trimming removed 4 bases from V and 5 bases from J, with 14 bases in between. This CDR3 contains 13 residues. The CDR3 nucleotides read TGTGCCTGGAACTCCGCGACAAGGGAGACCCAGTACTTC. Translating gives CAWNSATRETQYF.

This chain uses TRBV10-3 with TRBJ2-2; D gene uncertain. Germline V CDR1 and CDR2: ENHRY, SYGVKD. The CDR3 spans 13 residues. Trimming stripped 4 bases from V and 3 bases from J, with 6 bases between. In DNA form, the CDR3 reads TGTGCCATCAGTGGTCGGGACACCGGGGAGCTGTTTTTT. Protein: CAISGRDTGELFF.

The chain has TRBV4-1 and TRBJ1-6; 7 bases line up with TRBD1. V dropped 4 bases and J dropped 4; count of bases not matched to a gene: 13. There are 18 residues in the CDR3. Looked up from germline, CDR1 is MGHRA and CDR2 is YSYEKL. The CDR3 sequence is CASSRGIVSGQYNSPLHF. In DNA form, the CDR3 reads TGCGCCAGCAGCCGAGGAATTGTGTCGGGACAGTATAATTCACCCCTCCACTTT.